This TCR beta chain was identified during a study of T cell responses to AZD1222 COVID-19 vaccine. Whole-study findings and limits: With two AZD1222 doses given, Spike-specific TCR breadth and depth both rose. Spike-wide coverage was observed for vaccine-associated CD4 TCRs, with dominant responses at 160-218 and 743-854.

This clone was observed once. Its target is unknown. The assay was immunoSEQ multiplex PCR, and TCRdb's table has in-frame clones only and misses some. The sample holds about 140,000 clones; 85% to 95% are singletons and the top ten take more than 0.8%. Trimming removed 3 bases at V and 0 bases at J, with 22 bases between. Germline CDR1 reads SGDLS; CDR2 reads YYNGEE. The CDR3 consists of 18 residues. This TCR came from an adult in good health. The chain is built from TRBV9 and TRBJ2-7, with a weak D call TRBD2 (5 bases). The source material was peripheral blood, sampled on day 0 of MenACWY control vaccination. CDR3 bases: TGTGCCAGCAGCGCGGGTTGGGTTAATGGGGAGAGCTCCTACGAGCAGTACTTC. Protein sequence: CASSAGWVNGESSYEQYF.